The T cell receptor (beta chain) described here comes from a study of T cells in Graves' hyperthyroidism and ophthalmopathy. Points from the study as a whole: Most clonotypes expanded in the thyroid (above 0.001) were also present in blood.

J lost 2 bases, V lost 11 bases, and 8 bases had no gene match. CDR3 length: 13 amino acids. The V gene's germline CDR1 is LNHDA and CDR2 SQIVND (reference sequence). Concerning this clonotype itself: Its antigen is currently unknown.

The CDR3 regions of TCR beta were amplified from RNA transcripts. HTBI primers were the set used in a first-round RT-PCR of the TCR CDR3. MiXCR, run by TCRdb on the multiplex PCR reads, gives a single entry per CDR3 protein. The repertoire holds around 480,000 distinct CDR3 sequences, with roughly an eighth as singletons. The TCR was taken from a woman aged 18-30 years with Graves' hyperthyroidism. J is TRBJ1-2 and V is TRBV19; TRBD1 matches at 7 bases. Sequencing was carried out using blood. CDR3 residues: CAVQGNENYGYTF. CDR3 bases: TGTGCCGTACAGGGGAATGAGAACTATGGCTACACCTTC.